The rows below give T cell receptor beta chains drawn from one sample of a study of human T cells and chemical hapten exposure. One entry per CDR3 protein results from TCRdb running MiXCR on the RACE reads. This sample has 330,000 or so distinct CDR3 sequences, with about 6% found just once. This material consisted of whole blood, taken in connection with sensitization to the hapten diphenylcyclopropenone (DPC). These receptors came from a woman aged 18-29 years with alopecia areata. Some clones in this sample may be carry-over from other donors' samples. Both conserved end residues are part of each CDR3. D genes are given only for firm matches. Expanded clones get a size class; other rows say once, few or many, or leave the size out.

clone size	V gene	J gene	D gene	CDR3 DNA	CDR3 protein
.	TRBV3-1	TRBJ1-4	TRBD1	TGTGCCAGCAGCCCAGTCAGGGGGGCGGATGAAAAACTGTTTTTT	CASSPVRGADEKLFF
many	TRBV2	TRBJ1-2	.	TGTGCCAGCAGTCCCATGGAACAGGACCTCTATGGCTACACCTTC	CASSPMEQDLYGYTF
.	TRBV29-1	TRBJ1-1	.	TGCAGCGTTGTTATGAGGGCACCAAACACTGAAGCTTTCTTT	CSVVMRAPNTEAFF
many	TRBV6-6	TRBJ1-4	.	TGTGCCAGCAGTTACTCGGGGGCAGCGGTTATGGCTAATGAAAAACTGTTTTTT	CASSYSGAAVMANEKLFF
.	TRBV12-3/TRBV12-4	TRBJ2-2	.	TGTGCCAGCAGTTTCGACTCCCAGAACACCGGGGAGCTGTTTTTT	CASSFDSQNTGELFF
few	TRBV4-1	TRBJ2-5	.	TGCGCCAGCAGCCAAGACCCTAGCGCCCAGACCCAGTACTTC	CASSQDPSAQTQYF
.	TRBV12-3/TRBV12-4	TRBJ2-7	.	TGTGCCAGCAGTGGGGGGGGCTGGGGTTACGAGCAGTACTTC	CASSGGGWGYEQYF
.	TRBV5-6	TRBJ1-1	.	TGTGCCAGCAGCCTCGCTACCCAACTCGGGGCTTTCTTT	CASSLATQLGAFF
many	TRBV20-1	TRBJ1-5	TRBD1	TGCAGTGCTAGACGGACAGGGTACAATCAGCCCCAGCATTTT	CSARRTGYNQPQHF
few	TRBV5-5	TRBJ1-1	TRBD1	TGTGCCAGCAGCTTTACGGACAGGGATACTGAAGCTTTCTTT	CASSFTDRDTEAFF
many	TRBV20-1	TRBJ1-1	.	TGCAGTGCTAGAGATGAGCGGGGAGGCACTGAAGCTTTCTTT	CSARDERGGTEAFF
.	TRBV10-3	TRBJ2-7	.	TGTGCCATCAGTGAGTCGGCCCGGGAGCAGTACTTC	CAISESAREQYF
many	TRBV7-3	TRBJ1-1	.	TGTGCCAGCAGCTCGTCCCCGGGGAGCCTGAACACTGAAGCTTTCTTT	CASSSSPGSLNTEAFF
many	TRBV27	TRBJ1-5	TRBD1	TGTGCCAGCAGTTTCGGACAGGGCGGGGGCCAGCCCCAGCATTTT	CASSFGQGGGQPQHF
many	TRBV7-2	TRBJ2-3	TRBD2	TGTGCCAGCAGCCGGGGACTAGCGGGAGTCGCAGATACGCAGTATTTT	CASSRGLAGVADTQYF
many	TRBV3-1	TRBJ1-1	TRBD1	TGTGCCAGCAGCCAACAACAGGGGACCACTGAAGCTTTCTTT	CASSQQQGTTEAFF
many	TRBV20-1	TRBJ2-7	TRBD1	TGCAGTGCTACCGCCGGGACAGGGACCCCCTACGAGCAGTACTTC	CSATAGTGTPYEQYF
many	TRBV7-6	TRBJ1-3	.	TGTGCCAGCAGTTCTCAACAGGCTTACTCTGGAAACACCATATATTTT	CASSSQQAYSGNTIYF
many	TRBV12-3/TRBV12-4	TRBJ2-5	TRBD1	TGTGCCAGCAGCACCGGGACAGCCGGCGAGACCCAGTACTTC	CASSTGTAGETQYF
once	TRBV12-2	TRBJ2-7	.	TGTGCAAGTCGCCCCAAGGGGGGGGACAGCAAATACGAGCAGTACTTC	CASRPKGGDSKYEQYF
.	TRBV13	TRBJ2-2	TRBD1	TGTGCCAGCAGCCAAACGGGACAGGGGCGTGGTACTGTGGAGCTGTTTTTT	CASSQTGQGRGTVELFF
few	TRBV28	TRBJ2-3	TRBD2	TGTGCCAGCAGTACAAGGGAGGCTAGCGGGGGGAAGAGCACAGATACGCAGTATTTT	CASSTREASGGKSTDTQYF
.	TRBV2	TRBJ2-2	TRBD2	TGTGCCAGCAGGGACGGGACTAGCGGGGGGAACACCGGGGAGCTGTTTTTT	CASRDGTSGGNTGELFF
many	TRBV6-4	TRBJ1-2	.	TGTGCCAGCAGTGACTCTTCAGAGACGGCGTATGGCTACACCTTC	CASSDSSETAYGYTF